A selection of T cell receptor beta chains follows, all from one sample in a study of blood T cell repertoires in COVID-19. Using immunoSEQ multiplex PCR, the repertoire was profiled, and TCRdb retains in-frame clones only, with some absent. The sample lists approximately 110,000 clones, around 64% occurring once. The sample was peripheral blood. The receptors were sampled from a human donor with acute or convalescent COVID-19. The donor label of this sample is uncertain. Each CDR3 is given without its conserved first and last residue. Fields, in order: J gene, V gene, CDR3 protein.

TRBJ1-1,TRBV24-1,ATRGGGSTEAF
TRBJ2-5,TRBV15,ATGQYQETQY
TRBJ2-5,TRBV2,ASSWTRSGTQY
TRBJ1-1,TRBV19,ASSPGVRSPRGEAF
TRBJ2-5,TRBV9,ASSPGTTETQY
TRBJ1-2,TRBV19,ASSRGSYGYT
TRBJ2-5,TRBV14,ASSQMSGGEETQY
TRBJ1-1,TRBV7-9,ASKGGQTEAF
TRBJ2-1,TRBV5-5,ASSLWISAGEQF
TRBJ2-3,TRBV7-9,ASSRQGTDTQY
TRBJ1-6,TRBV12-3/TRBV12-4,ASTGGGSPLH
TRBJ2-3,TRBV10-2,ASSEWGVTDTQY
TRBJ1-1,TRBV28,ASSPGGTVNTEAF
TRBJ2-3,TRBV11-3,ASSPRGGPHTQY
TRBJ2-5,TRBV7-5,ARSLSGFCGTQY